Presented here are 9 T cell receptor beta chains from one specimen sequenced in a study of CD8 T cells in Susac syndrome. Reverse transcription used roughly 0.5 to 1 ug RNA and random hexamers. Via MiXCR, TCRdb re-called the immunoSEQ multiplex PCR reads, giving one row per CDR3 protein. The sample has some 190,000 distinct CDR3 sequences, under 97% seen once; the top ten hold 0.093%. Material: CD4+ T cells from PBMCs. The origin of the receptors is a human donor with multiple sclerosis.

For the CDR3, the DNA is TGTGCCAGCAGCCCAACGACAGGACTAAGCTCTGGGGCCAACGTCCTGACTTTC. The encoded protein is CASSPTTGLSSGANVLTF. The chain combines TRBV7-2 with TRBJ2-6, with D perhaps TRBD1 or TRBD2 (6 bases each). Germline V gene lookup returns CDR1 SGHTA and CDR2 FQGNSA. V was shortened by 5 bases and J by 0 bases, with 17 bases between the two germline ends. This CDR3 has 18 amino acids.

The chain combines TRBV2 with TRBJ2-7, with D tentatively TRBD2 (6 bases). Trimming removed 4 bases from V and 3 bases from J, with 10 bases in between. Germline values: CDR1 SNHLY, CDR2 FYNNEI. The CDR3 loop spans 13 amino acids. CDR3 DNA: TGTGCCAGCAGTGTTGCGGGGCGCTACGAGCAGTACTTC. Translated: CASSVAGRYEQYF.

CDR3 nucleotides: TGTGCCAGCAGCTACGATTCCTACGAGCAGTACTTC. Translated: CASSYDSYEQYF. V is TRBV11-2 and J is TRBJ2-7; D remains ambiguous. The CDR3 is made up of 12 amino acids. Per the germline V gene, CDR1 is SGHAT and CDR2 is FQNNGV. V was shortened by 4 bases and J by 1 base, with 5 bases between the two germline ends.

The chain carries TRBV30 and TRBJ1-1; the D gene is possibly TRBD1 (6 bases). The CDR3 spans 15 residues. Germline V gene sequence: CDR1 GTSNPN, CDR2 SVGIG (reference sequence). The germline V and J ends were trimmed by 3 bases and 4 bases, with 18 bases remaining between them. The CDR3 is CAWSGQGRTSTEAFF. CDR3 coding DNA: TGTGCCTGGAGCGGGCAGGGGAGGACGAGCACTGAAGCTTTCTTT.

The chain carries TRBV19 and TRBJ1-2, with a possible D match to TRBD1 (5 bases). Between the trimmed V and J ends, which lost 6 bases and 5 bases, there was a span of 16 bases. This CDR3 contains 14 residues. Germline CDR1 and CDR2: LNHDA and SQIVND (reference sequence). This CDR3 is CASRPGHASYGYTF. The CDR3 DNA reads as TGTGCCAGTAGACCCGGACACGCGTCATATGGCTACACCTTC.

The chain couples TRBV3-1 to TRBJ1-1; D gene uncertain. This CDR3 spans 15 amino acids. Germline CDR1 is LGHDT and CDR2 is YNNKEL (reference sequence). Trimming took 4 bases from V and 1 from J, leaving 13 bases between them. CDR3 in amino acids: CASSPSWGSNTEAFF. The CDR3 DNA is TGTGCCAGCAGCCCATCCTGGGGATCGAACACTGAAGCTTTCTTT.

V is TRBV13 and J is TRBJ2-7, with TRBD2 matching 13 bases. Per the germline V gene, CDR1 is PRHDT and CDR2 is FYEKMQ (reference sequence). The junction had 8 bases not matched to a gene; V was cut back by 1 base and J by 2 bases. The length of the CDR3 is 18 residues. CDR3 loop: CASSLDATSGGNPYEQYF. In nucleotides, the CDR3 is TGTGCCAGCAGCTTAGACGCGACTAGCGGGGGGAACCCCTACGAGCAGTACTTC.

This chain connects TRBV12-3 or TRBV12-4 to TRBJ1-2; 7 bases line up with TRBD1. The CDR3 totals 15 residues. With V trimmed by 4 bases and J by 5 bases, 10 bases remained unmatched. The CDR3 DNA sequence: TGTGCCAGCAGTTCTGGGGACAGCACCTTTTATGGCTACACCTTC. Protein: CASSSGDSTFYGYTF.

The chain links TRBV27 to TRBJ2-6; the D gene is possibly TRBD1 (6 bases). The V and J ends lost 4 bases and 3 bases respectively, with 13 bases between them. The CDR3 spans 16 residues. CDR1 is MNHEY and CDR2 is SMNVEV in the germline V gene (reference sequence). The DNA for the CDR3 is TGTGCCAGCAGTTCACAGGGCGGTATTGGGGCCAACGTCCTGACTTTC. Translating gives CASSSQGGIGANVLTF.